The present TCR beta chain was sequenced within a study of cytomegalovirus exposure and HLA in healthy donors. The PCR ran on 60 Vbeta and 13 Jbeta primers. The data were produced by immunoSEQ multiplex PCR, yet TCRdb's version contains in-frame clones alone and is incomplete. Of some 140,000 clones in the sample, less than 80% were seen once. Trimming pared 6 bases from V and 1 base from J, leaving 18 bases between. The CDR3 totals 16 residues. CDR1 is MRHNA, CDR2 SNTAGT, per germline. This receptor was obtained from a man aged 25 to 40 in good health and CMV-seronegative. This chain joins TRBV6-4 and TRBJ1-1; D is unclear. Sequenced sample: PBMCs. CDR3 bases: TGTGCCAGCAGCGACGCGGTACACCGCAGGAACACTGAAGCTTTCTTT. It encodes CASSDAVHRRNTEAFF.